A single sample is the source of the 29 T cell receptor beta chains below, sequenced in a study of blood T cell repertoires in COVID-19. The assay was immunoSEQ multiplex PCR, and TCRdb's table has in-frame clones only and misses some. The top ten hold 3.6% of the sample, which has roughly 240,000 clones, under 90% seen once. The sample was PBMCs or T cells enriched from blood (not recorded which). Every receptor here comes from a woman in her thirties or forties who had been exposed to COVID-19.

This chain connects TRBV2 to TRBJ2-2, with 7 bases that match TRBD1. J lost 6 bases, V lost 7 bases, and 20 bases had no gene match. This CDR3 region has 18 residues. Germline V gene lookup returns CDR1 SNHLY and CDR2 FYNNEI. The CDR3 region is CASTFYGPGTATPGELFF. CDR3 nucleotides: TGTGCCAGCACTTTTTATGGGCCCGGGACAGCGACACCCGGGGAGCTGTTTTTT.

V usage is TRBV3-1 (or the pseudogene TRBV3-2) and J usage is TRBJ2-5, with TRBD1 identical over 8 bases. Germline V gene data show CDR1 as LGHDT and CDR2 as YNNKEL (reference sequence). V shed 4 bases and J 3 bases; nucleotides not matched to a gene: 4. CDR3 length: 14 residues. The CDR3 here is CASSLRQGKETQYF. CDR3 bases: TGTGCCAGCAGCCTACGACAGGGGAAAGAGACCCAGTACTTC.

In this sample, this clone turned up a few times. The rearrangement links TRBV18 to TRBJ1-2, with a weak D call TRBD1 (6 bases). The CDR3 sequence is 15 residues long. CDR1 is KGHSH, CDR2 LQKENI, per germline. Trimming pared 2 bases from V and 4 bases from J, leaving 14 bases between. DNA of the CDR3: TGTGCCAGCTCACCAAAGGACCAGGGGACCTATGGCTACACCTTC. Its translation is CASSPKDQGTYGYTF.

The CDR3 loop is CASSDRQGMDNNSPLHF. CDR3 DNA: TGTGCCAGCAGCGACAGACAGGGGATGGATAATAATTCACCCCTCCACTTT. The rearrangement uses TRBV9 and TRBJ1-6, with 8 bases lining up with TRBD1. V shed 3 bases, J shed 5 bases, and the junction held 10 bases outside the gene matches. Looked up from germline, CDR1 is SGDLS and CDR2 is YYNGEE. CDR3 length equals 17 residues.

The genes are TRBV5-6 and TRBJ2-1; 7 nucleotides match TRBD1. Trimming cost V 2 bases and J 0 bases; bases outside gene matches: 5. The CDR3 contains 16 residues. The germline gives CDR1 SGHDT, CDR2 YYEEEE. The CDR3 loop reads CASSFGTAPSYNEQFF. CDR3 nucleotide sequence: TGTGCCAGCAGCTTCGGGACAGCACCCTCCTACAATGAGCAGTTCTTC.

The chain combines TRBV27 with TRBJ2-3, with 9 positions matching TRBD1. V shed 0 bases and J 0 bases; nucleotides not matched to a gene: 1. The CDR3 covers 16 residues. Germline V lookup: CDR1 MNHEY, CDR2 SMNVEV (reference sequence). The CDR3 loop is CASSLSDRGSTDTQYF. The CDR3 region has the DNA TGTGCCAGCAGTTTATCGGACAGGGGTAGCACAGATACGCAGTATTTT.

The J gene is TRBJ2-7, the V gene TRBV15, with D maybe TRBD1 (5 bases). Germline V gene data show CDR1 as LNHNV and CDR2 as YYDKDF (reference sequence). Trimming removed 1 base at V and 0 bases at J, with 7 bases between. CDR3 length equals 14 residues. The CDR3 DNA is TGTGCCACCAGCAGAGGGACATCCTCCTACGAGCAGTACTTC. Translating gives CATSRGTSSYEQYF. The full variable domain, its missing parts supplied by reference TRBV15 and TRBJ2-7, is DAMVIQNPRYQVTQFGKPVTLSCSQTLNHNVMYWYQQKSSQAPKLLFHYYDKDFNNEADTPDNFQSRRPNTSFCFLDIRSPGLGDTAMYLCATSRGTSSYEQYFGPGTRLTVT.

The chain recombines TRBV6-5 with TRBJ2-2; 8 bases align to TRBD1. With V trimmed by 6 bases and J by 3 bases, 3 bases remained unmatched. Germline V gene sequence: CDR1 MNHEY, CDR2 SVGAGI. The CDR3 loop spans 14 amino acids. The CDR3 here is CASRRTGYTGELFF. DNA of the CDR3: TGTGCCAGCAGGAGGACAGGGTACACCGGGGAGCTGTTTTTT.

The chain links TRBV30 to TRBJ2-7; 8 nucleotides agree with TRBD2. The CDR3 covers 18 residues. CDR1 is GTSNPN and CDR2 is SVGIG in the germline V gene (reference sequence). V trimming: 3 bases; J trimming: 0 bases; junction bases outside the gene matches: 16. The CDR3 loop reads CAWSNGGAEIINSYEQYF. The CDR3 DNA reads TGTGCCTGGAGCAACGGGGGGGCCGAGATAATTAACTCCTACGAGCAGTACTTC.

CDR3 in DNA: TGTGCCTGGAGTGTGGGACTAGCGGGGGGGGCCAATGAGCAGTTCTTC. This codes for CAWSVGLAGGANEQFF. J is TRBJ2-1 and V is TRBV30; 16 nucleotides line up with TRBD2. The CDR3 contains 16 residues. The ends lost 0 bases at V and 6 bases at J; junction bases unmatched: 2. Germline V CDR1 and CDR2: GTSNPN, SVGIG (reference sequence).

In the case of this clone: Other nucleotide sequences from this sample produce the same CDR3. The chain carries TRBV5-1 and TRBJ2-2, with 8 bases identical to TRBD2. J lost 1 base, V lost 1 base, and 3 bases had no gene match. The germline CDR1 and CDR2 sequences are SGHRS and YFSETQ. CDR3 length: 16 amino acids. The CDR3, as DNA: TGCGCCAGCAGCTTGCTTCTAGCGGGGAACACCGGGGAGCTGTTTTTT. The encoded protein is CASSLLLAGNTGELFF.

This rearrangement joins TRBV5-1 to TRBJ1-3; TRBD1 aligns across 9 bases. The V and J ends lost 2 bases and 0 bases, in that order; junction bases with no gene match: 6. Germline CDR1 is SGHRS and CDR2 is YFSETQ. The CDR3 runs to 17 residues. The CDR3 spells CASSLTGGAFSGNTIYF. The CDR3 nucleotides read TGCGCCAGCAGCTTAACAGGGGGCGCTTTCTCTGGAAACACCATATATTTT.

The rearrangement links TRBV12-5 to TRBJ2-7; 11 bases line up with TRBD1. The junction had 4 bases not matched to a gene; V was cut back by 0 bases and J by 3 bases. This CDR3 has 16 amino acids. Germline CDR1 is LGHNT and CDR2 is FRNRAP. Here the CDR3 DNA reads TGTGCTAGTGGTTTGGTATTGGGACAGGGGGACTACGAGCAGTACTTC. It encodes CASGLVLGQGDYEQYF.

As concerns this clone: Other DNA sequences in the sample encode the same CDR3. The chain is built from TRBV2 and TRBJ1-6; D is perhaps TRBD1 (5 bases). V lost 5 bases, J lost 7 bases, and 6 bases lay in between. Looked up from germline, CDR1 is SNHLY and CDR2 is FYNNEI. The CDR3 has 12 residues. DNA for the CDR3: TGTGCCAGCAGTCGACAGAATTCACCCCTCCACTTT. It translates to CASSRQNSPLHF.

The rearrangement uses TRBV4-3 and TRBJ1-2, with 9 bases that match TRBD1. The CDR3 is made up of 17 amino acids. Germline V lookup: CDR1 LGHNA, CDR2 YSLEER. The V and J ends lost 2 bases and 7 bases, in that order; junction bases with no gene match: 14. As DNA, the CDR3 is TGCGCCAGCAGCCAAAACAGGGGGCAGCCATTTTTGGGTGGCTACACCTTC. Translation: CASSQNRGQPFLGGYTF.

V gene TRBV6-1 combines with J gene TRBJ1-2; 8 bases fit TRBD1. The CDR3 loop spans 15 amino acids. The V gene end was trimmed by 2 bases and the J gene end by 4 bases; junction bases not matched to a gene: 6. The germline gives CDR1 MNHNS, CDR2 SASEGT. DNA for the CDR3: TGTGCCAGCAGTGAATTGCGGGACAGGATCTATGGCTACACCTTC. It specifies CASSELRDRIYGYTF.

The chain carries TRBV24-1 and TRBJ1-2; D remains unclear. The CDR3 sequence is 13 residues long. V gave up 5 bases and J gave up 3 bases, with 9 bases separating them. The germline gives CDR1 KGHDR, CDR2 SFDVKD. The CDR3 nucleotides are TGTGCCACCAGTGCTGACCGGGACTATGGCTACACCTTC. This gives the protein CATSADRDYGYTF.

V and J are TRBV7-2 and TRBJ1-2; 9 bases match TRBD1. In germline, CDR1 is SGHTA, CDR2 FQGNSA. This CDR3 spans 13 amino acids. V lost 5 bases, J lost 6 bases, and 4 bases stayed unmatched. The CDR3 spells CASSLQGAHGYTF. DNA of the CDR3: TGTGCCAGCAGCCTACAGGGGGCGCATGGCTACACCTTC.

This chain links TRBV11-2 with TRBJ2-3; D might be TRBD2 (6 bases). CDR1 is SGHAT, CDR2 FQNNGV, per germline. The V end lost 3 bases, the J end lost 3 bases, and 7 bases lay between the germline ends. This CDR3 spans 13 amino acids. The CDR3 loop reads CASSLRGTDTQYF. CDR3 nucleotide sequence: TGTGCCAGCAGCTTGCGGGGTACAGATACGCAGTATTTT. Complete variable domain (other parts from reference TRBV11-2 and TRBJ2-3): EAGVAQSPRYKIIEKRQSVAFWCNPISGHATLYWYQQILGQGPKLLIQFQNNGVVDDSQLPKDRFSAERLKGVDSTLKIQPAKLEDSAVYLCASSLRGTDTQYFGPGTRLTVL.

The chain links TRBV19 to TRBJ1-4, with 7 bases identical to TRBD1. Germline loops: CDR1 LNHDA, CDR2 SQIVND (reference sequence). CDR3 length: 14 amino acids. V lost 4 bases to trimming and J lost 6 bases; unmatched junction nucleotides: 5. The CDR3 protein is CASSTTGAHEKLFF. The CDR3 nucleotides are TGTGCCAGTAGTACCACAGGGGCGCATGAAAAACTGTTTTTT.

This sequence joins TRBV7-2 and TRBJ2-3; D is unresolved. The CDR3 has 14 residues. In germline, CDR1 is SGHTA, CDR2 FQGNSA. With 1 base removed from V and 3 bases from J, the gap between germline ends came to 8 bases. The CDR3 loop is CASSLVAGTDTQYF. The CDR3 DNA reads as TGTGCCAGCAGCTTAGTAGCTGGGACAGATACGCAGTATTTT.

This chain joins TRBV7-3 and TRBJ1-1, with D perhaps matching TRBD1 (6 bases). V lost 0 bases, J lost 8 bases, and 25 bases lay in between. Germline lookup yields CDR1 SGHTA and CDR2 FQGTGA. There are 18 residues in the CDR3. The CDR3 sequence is CASSLTKRGQGMLSEAFF. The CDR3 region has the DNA TGTGCCAGCAGCTTAACCAAGAGGGGTCAGGGGATGCTGTCGGAAGCTTTCTTT.

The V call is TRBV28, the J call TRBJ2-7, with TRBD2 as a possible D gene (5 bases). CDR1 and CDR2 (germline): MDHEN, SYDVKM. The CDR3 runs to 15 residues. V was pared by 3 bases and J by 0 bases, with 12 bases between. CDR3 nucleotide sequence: TGTGCCAGCAGTTTCCTGACGGGGAGCTCCTACGAGCAGTACTTC. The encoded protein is CASSFLTGSSYEQYF.

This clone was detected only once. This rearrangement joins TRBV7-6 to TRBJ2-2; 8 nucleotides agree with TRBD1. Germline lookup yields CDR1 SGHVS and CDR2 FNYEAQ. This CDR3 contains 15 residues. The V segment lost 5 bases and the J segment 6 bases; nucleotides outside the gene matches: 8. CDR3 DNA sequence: TGTGCCAGCAGCACCACGACAGGGGCGGCCGGGGAGCTGTTTTTT. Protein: CASSTTTGAAGELFF.

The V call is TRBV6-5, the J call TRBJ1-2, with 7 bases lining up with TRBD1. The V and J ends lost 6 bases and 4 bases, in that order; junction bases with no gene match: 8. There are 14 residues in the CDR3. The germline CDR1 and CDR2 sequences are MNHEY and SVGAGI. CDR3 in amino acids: CASSQDRAGYGYTF. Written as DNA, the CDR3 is TGTGCCAGCAGCCAAGACAGGGCGGGCTATGGCTACACCTTC.

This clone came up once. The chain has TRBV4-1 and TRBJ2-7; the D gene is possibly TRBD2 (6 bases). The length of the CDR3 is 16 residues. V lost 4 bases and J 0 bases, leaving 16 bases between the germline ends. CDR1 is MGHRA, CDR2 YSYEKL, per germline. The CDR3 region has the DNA TGCGCCAGCAGCCGGATCGCTAGCGACTACTCCTACGAGCAGTACTTC. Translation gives CASSRIASDYSYEQYF.

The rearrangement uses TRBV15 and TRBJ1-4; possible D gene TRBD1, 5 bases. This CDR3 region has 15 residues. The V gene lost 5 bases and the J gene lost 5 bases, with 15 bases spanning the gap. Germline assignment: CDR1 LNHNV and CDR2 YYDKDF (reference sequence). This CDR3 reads CATSSTRQPNEKLFF. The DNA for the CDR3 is TGTGCCACCAGCTCCACCCGACAGCCGAATGAAAAACTGTTTTTT.

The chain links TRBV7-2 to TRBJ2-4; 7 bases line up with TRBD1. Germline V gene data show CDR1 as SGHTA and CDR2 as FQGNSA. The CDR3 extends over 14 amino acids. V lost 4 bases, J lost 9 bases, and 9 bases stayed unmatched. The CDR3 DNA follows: TGTGCCAGCAGCTCGGGACAGCCCAGGGGCATTCAGTACTTC. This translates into CASSSGQPRGIQYF.

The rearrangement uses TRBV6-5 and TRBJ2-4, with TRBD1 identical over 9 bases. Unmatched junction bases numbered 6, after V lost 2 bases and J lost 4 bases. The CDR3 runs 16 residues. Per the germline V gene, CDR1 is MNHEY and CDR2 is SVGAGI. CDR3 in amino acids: CASSYADRGRKNIQYF. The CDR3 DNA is TGTGCCAGCAGTTACGCGGACAGGGGACGGAAAAACATTCAGTACTTC.